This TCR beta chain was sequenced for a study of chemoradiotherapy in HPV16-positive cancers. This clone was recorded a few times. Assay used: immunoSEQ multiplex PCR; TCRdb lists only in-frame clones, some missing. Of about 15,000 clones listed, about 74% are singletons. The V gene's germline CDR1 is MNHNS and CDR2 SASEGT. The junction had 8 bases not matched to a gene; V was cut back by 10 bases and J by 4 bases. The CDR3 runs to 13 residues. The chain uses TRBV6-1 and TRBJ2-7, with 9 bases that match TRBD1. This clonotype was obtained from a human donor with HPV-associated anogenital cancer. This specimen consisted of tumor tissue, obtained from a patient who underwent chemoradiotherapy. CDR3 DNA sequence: TGTGCCACCACCTCGGGACAGGGTTACGAGCAGTACTTC. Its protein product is CATTSGQGYEQYF.